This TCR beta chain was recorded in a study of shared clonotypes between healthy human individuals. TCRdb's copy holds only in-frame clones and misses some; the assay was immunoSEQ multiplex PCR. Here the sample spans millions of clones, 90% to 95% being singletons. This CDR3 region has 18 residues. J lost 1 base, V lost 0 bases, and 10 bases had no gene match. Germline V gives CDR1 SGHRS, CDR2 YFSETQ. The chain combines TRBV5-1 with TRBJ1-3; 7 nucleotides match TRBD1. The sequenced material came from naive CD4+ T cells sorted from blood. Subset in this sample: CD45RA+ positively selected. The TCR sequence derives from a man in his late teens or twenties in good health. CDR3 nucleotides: TGCGCCAGCAGCTTGGCCGGGGCAGGGGGAATATCTGGAAACACCATATATTTT. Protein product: CASSLAGAGGISGNTIYF.